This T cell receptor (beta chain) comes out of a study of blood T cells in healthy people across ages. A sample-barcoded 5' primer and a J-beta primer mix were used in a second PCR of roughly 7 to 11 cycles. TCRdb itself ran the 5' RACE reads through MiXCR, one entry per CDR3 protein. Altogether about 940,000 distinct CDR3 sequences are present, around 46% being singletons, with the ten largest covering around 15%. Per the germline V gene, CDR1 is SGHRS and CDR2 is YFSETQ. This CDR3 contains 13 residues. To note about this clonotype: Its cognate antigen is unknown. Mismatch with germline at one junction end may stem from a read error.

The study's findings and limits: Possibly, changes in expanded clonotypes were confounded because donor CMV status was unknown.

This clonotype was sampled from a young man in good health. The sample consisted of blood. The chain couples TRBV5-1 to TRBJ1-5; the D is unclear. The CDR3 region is CASSLDQNQSQHF. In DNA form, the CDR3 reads TGCGCCAGCAGCTTGGACCAAAATCAGTCCCAGCATTTT.